What follows are 21 T cell receptor beta chains derived from one specimen sequenced in a study of blood T cell repertoires in COVID-19. Data came from immunoSEQ multiplex PCR; TCRdb stores just in-frame clones and leaves some out. The sample has fewer than 400,000 clones, 70% to 90% seen once. Sequencing used peripheral blood. These TCRs come from a human donor in a cohort sampled during active COVID-19.

CDR3: CASSYNSVGAETQYF. DNA of the CDR3: TGTGCCAGCAGTTACAATTCGGTTGGAGCGGAGACCCAGTACTTC. V is TRBV6-2 or TRBV6-3 and J is TRBJ2-5; D not certain. The V and J ends lost 2 bases and 5 bases respectively, with 15 bases between them. CDR1 is MNHEY and CDR2 is SVGEGT in the germline V gene. The CDR3 contains 15 residues.

Notes on this clone: This sample includes further DNA sequences coding for the same CDR3. The chain employs TRBV6-1 and TRBJ1-6, with 7 bases identical to TRBD1. This CDR3 has 14 residues. V dropped 0 bases and J dropped 10; count of bases not matched to a gene: 3. Germline loops: CDR1 MNHNS, CDR2 SASEGT. This CDR3 reads CASSEATGESPLHF. The CDR3 nucleotides read TGTGCCAGCAGTGAAGCAACAGGGGAATCACCCCTCCACTTT.

The J gene is TRBJ2-5, the V gene TRBV11-2; no reliable D call. Germline CDR1 reads SGHAT; CDR2 reads FQNNGV. V shed 5 bases and J shed 2 bases, with 6 bases lying between them. The CDR3 is 12 amino acids. The CDR3 nucleotides read TGTGCCAGCAGCCCTATTCAAGAGACCCAGTACTTC. Its translation is CASSPIQETQYF.

This chain connects TRBV12-1 to TRBJ1-3; the table's D call, TRBD1, has no DNA check behind it. TRBV12-1 is labeled a pseudogene. The CDR3 loop spans 19 amino acids. The chain's CDR3 is CASSFLINTGILSGNTIYF. For the CDR3, the DNA is TGTGCCAGCAGCTTTCTCATTAACACAGGGATACTCTCTGGAAACACCATATATTTT.

The chain links TRBV6-5 to TRBJ2-3, with 7 nucleotides matching TRBD1. Unmatched junction bases numbered 5, after V lost 1 base and J lost 4 bases. The CDR3 contains 15 residues. CDR1 and CDR2 (germline): MNHEY, SVGAGI. The CDR3 DNA sequence: TGTGCCAGCAGTTACTTTCGACAGGGCCCAGATACGCAGTATTTT. Translation: CASSYFRQGPDTQYF.

This sequence joins TRBV27 and TRBJ2-7, with D perhaps TRBD1 (6 bases). Trimming left V 5 bases short and J 2 bases short, with 19 bases between. The CDR3 totals 16 residues. The germline V gene encodes CDR1 MNHEY and CDR2 SMNVEV (reference sequence). The CDR3 spells CASSNTRRTATYEQYF. The CDR3 bases are TGTGCCAGCAGTAATACGAGGAGGACAGCTACCTACGAGCAGTACTTC.

This chain connects TRBV5-6 to TRBJ2-7, with 10 bases that match TRBD1. With 2 bases clipped from V and 3 bases from J, the junction kept 11 bases outside the gene matches. CDR1 and CDR2 from the germline V gene are SGHDT and YYEEEE. CDR3 length: 17 amino acids. Written as DNA, the CDR3 is TGTGCCAGCAGCTTCGCTTACACCGGGACAGGGGTCTACGAGCAGTACTTC. It is translated as CASSFAYTGTGVYEQYF. Full variable domain (remainder filled in from reference TRBV5-6 and TRBJ2-7): DAGVTQSPTHLIKTRGQQVTLRCSPKSGHDTVSWYQQALGQGPQFIFQYYEEEERQRGNFPDRFSGHQFPNYSSELNVNALLLGDSALYLCASSFAYTGTGVYEQYFGPGTRLTVT.

The chain is built from TRBV11-2 and TRBJ1-4; TRBD1 might be the D (6 bases). CDR3 length equals 14 residues. V lost 8 bases to trimming and J lost 4 bases, with 14 bases between them. From germline, CDR1 is SGHAT and CDR2 FQNNGV. Written as DNA, the CDR3 is TGTGCCAGCTCTCCGGGGGGCAATAATGAAAAACTGTTTTTT. Protein product: CASSPGGNNEKLFF. Using reference TRBV11-2 and TRBJ1-4 for the parts outside the CDR3, the full variable domain is EAGVAQSPRYKIIEKRQSVAFWCNPISGHATLYWYQQILGQGPKLLIQFQNNGVVDDSQLPKDRFSAERLKGVDSTLKIQPAKLEDSAVYLCASSPGGNNEKLFFGSGTQLSVL.

This clone was seen more than once but under ten times. This rearrangement joins TRBV6-6 to TRBJ2-7; D is undetermined. This CDR3 is 13 amino acids long. V dropped 6 bases and J dropped 1 base, with 10 bases sitting between them. CDR1 and CDR2 (germline): MNHNY, SVGAGI (reference sequence). The CDR3 DNA reads TGTGCCAGCAGCCCTGTCCCGTCCTACGAGCAGTACTTC. Its translation is CASSPVPSYEQYF.

The gene calls are TRBV7-2 and TRBJ2-5; TRBD2 matches at 10 bases. Per the germline V gene, CDR1 is SGHTA and CDR2 is FQGNSA. Trimming at V came to 6 bases and at J to 4 bases, leaving 5 bases not matched to a gene. This CDR3 has 14 residues. CDR3 DNA sequence: TGTGCCAGCAGTACTAGCGGGGTCGGAGAGACCCAGTACTTC. Its protein product is CASSTSGVGETQYF.

This chain connects TRBV7-3 to TRBJ2-3, with 9 bases fitting TRBD2. Trimming removed 4 bases from V and 5 bases from J; junction bases left unmatched: 7. The CDR3 covers 15 residues. The germline CDR1 and CDR2 sequences are SGHTA and FQGTGA. The CDR3 here is CASSSSGAMGDTQYF. The CDR3 DNA reads TGTGCCAGCAGCTCTAGCGGGGCAATGGGAGATACGCAGTATTTT.

The gene calls are TRBV12-5 and TRBJ2-3; 7 bases agree with TRBD2. The CDR3 is 15 amino acids. V shed 6 bases, J shed 2 bases, and the junction held 8 bases outside the gene matches. Germline V lookup: CDR1 LGHNT, CDR2 FRNRAP. The CDR3 DNA follows: TGTGCTAGTGGCAGTGGGGGGGGAGCCACAGATACGCAGTATTTT. Encoded protein: CASGSGGGATDTQYF.

This sequence joins TRBV7-2 and TRBJ2-7; D might be TRBD2 (6 bases). Germline V gene sequence: CDR1 SGHTA, CDR2 FQGNSA. CDR3 length: 17 amino acids. V lost 5 bases and J lost 0, with 20 bases in between. DNA of the CDR3: TGTGCCAGCAGCCATAAGGGCACCGGGAGAAGCTCCTACGAGCAGTACTTC. Translated, it gives CASSHKGTGRSSYEQYF.

The sample holds a few counts of this clone. The chain couples TRBV5-5 to TRBJ1-5, with 9 positions matching TRBD1. CDR1 is SGHKS, CDR2 YYEKEE, per germline (reference sequence). V lost 1 base to trimming and J lost 6 bases; unmatched junction nucleotides: 8. The CDR3 totals 16 residues. The CDR3 bases are TGTGCCAGCAGCTTGACACAGGGGGCGGATAGTCAGCCCCAGCATTTT. It codes for CASSLTQGADSQPQHF.

The chain joins TRBV2 to TRBJ1-2; TRBD1 is a possible D gene (6 bases). V was clipped by 4 bases and J by 4 bases, with 13 bases between them. The CDR3 covers 14 residues. CDR1 is SNHLY, CDR2 FYNNEI, per germline. The CDR3 DNA reads as TGTGCCAGCAGTGTACAGGGCGGGCGCTATGGCTACACCTTC. Amino acids: CASSVQGGRYGYTF.

J is TRBJ2-4 and V is TRBV5-1; TRBD2 agrees at 8 bases. CDR1 and CDR2 from the germline V gene are SGHRS and YFSETQ. The CDR3 covers 13 residues. Losses at the gene ends were 8 bases for V and 7 bases for J; bases not matched to a gene: 8. CDR3 loop: CASAGGVWNIQYF. For the CDR3, the DNA is TGCGCCAGTGCGGGGGGTGTATGGAACATTCAGTACTTC.

The chain carries TRBV6-5 and TRBJ1-2; D not resolved. V lost 0 bases, J lost 6 bases, and 11 bases lay in between. From germline, CDR1 is MNHEY and CDR2 SVGAGI. The CDR3 has 14 amino acids. Written as DNA, the CDR3 is TGTGCCAGCAGTTACTCGGGGAGCTTGGATGGCTACACCTTC. It yields the protein CASSYSGSLDGYTF.

The gene calls are TRBV2 and TRBJ1-2, with D possibly TRBD1 on 6 matching bases. Germline V gene data show CDR1 as SNHLY and CDR2 as FYNNEI. CDR3 length: 15 residues. V gave up 8 bases and J gave up 4 bases, with 20 bases separating them. CDR3 nucleotides: TGTGCCAGCTCCATGGCGAGAGGACAGAGCTATGGCTACACCTTC. Protein: CASSMARGQSYGYTF.

CDR3 sequence reads: CASSPFPGHGLGEQYF. CDR3 nucleotide sequence: TGTGCCAGCAGCCCTTTCCCGGGACATGGGCTGGGCGAGCAGTACTTC. This rearrangement joins TRBV11-2 to TRBJ2-7; a possible D gene is TRBD1 (6 bases). This CDR3 is built from 16 residues. CDR1 and CDR2 (germline): SGHAT, FQNNGV. Trimming removed 5 bases at V and 6 bases at J, with 23 bases between. Using reference TRBV11-2 and TRBJ2-7 for the parts outside the CDR3, the full variable domain is EAGVAQSPRYKIIEKRQSVAFWCNPISGHATLYWYQQILGQGPKLLIQFQNNGVVDDSQLPKDRFSAERLKGVDSTLKIQPAKLEDSAVYLCASSPFPGHGLGEQYFGPGTRLTVT.

The chain recombines TRBV5-1 with TRBJ2-1, with 10 bases identical to TRBD2. V gave up 0 bases and J gave up 0 bases; unmatched junction bases: 12. The germline CDR1 and CDR2 sequences are SGHRS and YFSETQ. This CDR3 has 20 amino acids. CDR3 DNA sequence: TGCGCCAGCAGCTTGGGAGGTAGCGGGGGGCCAACGAGCTCCTACAATGAGCAGTTCTTC. Amino acid sequence: CASSLGGSGGPTSSYNEQFF.

The table lists this clone with a count of one. The chain uses TRBV3-1 (or the pseudogene TRBV3-2) and TRBJ2-5; D possibly corresponds to TRBD2 (6 bases). This CDR3 is built from 12 residues. CDR1 is LGHDT, CDR2 YNNKEL, per germline (reference sequence). V was shortened by 1 base and J by 7 bases, with 7 bases between the two germline ends. The CDR3 is CASSQVGGTQYF. The DNA for the CDR3 is TGTGCCAGCAGCCAAGTGGGGGGGACCCAGTACTTC.